This T cell receptor beta chain was found in a study of naive and memory T cell subsets. Comment on this clonotype: Its target is unknown.

Ligated cDNA underwent four rounds of PCR with nested alpha and beta constant region primers and SP2. TCRdb used MiXCR to reprocess the 5' RACE reads, holding one entry per CDR3 protein. The top ten hold about 19% of the sample, which has about 59,000 distinct CDR3 sequences, 8% seen once. The V end lost 0 bases, the J end lost 2 bases, and 8 bases lay between the germline ends. The CDR3 is 15 amino acids. General observations from the study: This RNA-based method may be sensitive to activation-related transcript changes.

A UMI-containing oligonucleotide was joined by 3' ligation to the TCR cDNA template. RNA was extracted from approximately 2.6 ml of whole blood of healthy adults. Cells were not sorted; total RNA input targeted about 1 to 1000 ng. The chain joins TRBV12-3 or TRBV12-4 to TRBJ1-5, with D possibly matching TRBD1 (5 bases). This sequence originates from a female donor in good health. The CDR3 sequence: CASSLAGVGNQPQHF. As DNA, the CDR3 is TGTGCCAGCAGTTTAGCGGGGGTTGGCAATCAGCCCCAGCATTTT.